This TCR beta chain was found in a study of T cell responses to AZD1222 COVID-19 vaccine (dated by TCRdb to about 2021). Background on the whole study: AZD1222 recipients whose second dose came at about 4 weeks and those whose second dose came at about 12 weeks were combined into one group, since spike-specific TCR depth and breadth did not differ between the two schedules. TCR sequencing covered more than 230 trial participants: nearly 210 given two doses of AZD1222 and about 26 given two doses of MenACWY control vaccine. Trial participants were enrolled by age into 18-55, 56-69 and 70-plus year subgroups, with approximately 150, 30 and 60 TCR-sequenced participants respectively.

The sample's time point label, decoded: baseline before first vaccination. The vaccinee samples were drawn from two UK trials, COV001 and COV002, one of which was a single-blind randomized controlled phase 2/3 trial testing AZD1222 (ChAdOx1 nCoV-19) in healthy adults. For TCRbeta chain sequencing, PBMC samples were collected from trial participants at day 0 and at day 28 after the second dose. To note about this clone: This receptor's antigen is unknown. No base qualities exist here, and no much larger clone lies one base off it.

Overall study results and their limits: In the small 56-69-year group, the increase in depth fell short of significance, most likely because of low power. Nearly half of unique spike-specific TCRs reportedly recognized epitopes outside regions mutated in the B.1.351 and B.1.1.7 variants. A significant rise in spike-specific TCR breadth and depth was observed after two AZD1222 doses relative to day 0 and relative to MenACWY recipients. No day 14 peak-response samples were available, so repertoires were characterized only after the peak T cell response. Conclusions about previously exposed vaccinees are limited because only a handful of AZD1222 recipients were SARS-CoV-2 seropositive at baseline. Most participants were white British and females outnumbered males, and the authors suggested that clonal diversity may have been underestimated. The whole spike protein was spanned by vaccine-associated CD4 TCRs, and dominant responses were seen in regions 160-218 and 743-854.

The CDR3 regions of human TCRbeta chains were subjected to immunosequencing. The study's processing was this. Repertoire TCRs were matched against a reference library of SARS-CoV-2-specific TCRs generated with the MIRA antigen-specificity platform. Breadth meant the fraction of unique TCRs that were SARS-CoV-2-associated, whereas depth meant the fraction of total T cells that were SARS-CoV-2-associated. Using the MIRA data, each spike-specific TCR was assigned both to the spike region to which the TCR was reactive and to a CD4 or CD8 class. Log10-transformed breadth and depth values were compared by one-way ANOVA with Sidak's multiple comparisons tests. In TCRdb, the immuneACCESS table is reduced to in-frame sequences with V and J assigned. These tables do not hold every clone; where another copy was compared, an unresolved V gene accounts for under half, and the others remain unexplained. The V and J calls and clone size were taken over from that table, and D and trimming were inferred from the DNA. A total of roughly 120,000 clones appear in this sample, around nine tenths of them only once. The ten largest clonotypes hold under 20% of the sample.

This TCR derives from an adult in good health. Here the sequenced sample was peripheral blood, taken on day 0 of AZD1222 vaccination.

This receptor has the CDR3 CASSQDRDRLKSDNEQFF. The nucleotides are TGTGCCAGCAGCCAGGACAGAGACCGCCTAAAATCGGACAATGAGCAGTTCTTC. The rearrangement combines TRBV3-1 (or the pseudogene TRBV3-2) with TRBJ2-1; the best D guess is TRBD1, with 6 bases matching. CDR1 and CDR2 were assigned from the germline V gene (reference sequence) as LGHDT and YNNKEL. The CDR3 runs 18 amino acids, cysteine and phenylalanine included. Kept here is only the CDR3 DNA, which spans 54 bases and is read in frame from base 1. V is clipped by 3 bases and J by 5 bases, and the sequence between their germline boundaries is 23 bases long.